Listed here are 13 T cell receptor beta chains from one sample, sequenced in a study of Ad26.COV2.S vaccination and SARS-CoV-2 variants. Specified treatment: some 20 received Ad26.COV2.S at low or high dose, single or two shots; a few received placebo; per-sample allocation not given. All samples were drawn on day 63, counting from the first vaccine or placebo injection. Some clones are missing from TCRdb's copy, which holds only in-frame ones; the method was immunoSEQ multiplex PCR. The repertoire consists of 450,000 to 550,000 clones, with 80% to 90% occurring once and the leading ten covering more than 1.5%. The sequencing here drew on peripheral blood, taken in a trial of Ad26.COV2.S vaccine versus placebo. The receptors here all came from a person between 18 and 60 years old who received the Ad26.COV2.S COVID-19 vaccine or a placebo.

The CDR3 here is CASSSRGGLDNEQFF. CDR3 DNA sequence: TGTGCCAGCAGTTCCCGAGGGGGACTCGACAATGAGCAGTTCTTC. The chain recombines TRBV2 with TRBJ2-1; D tentatively reads TRBD1 or TRBD2 (6 bases each). This CDR3 contains 15 residues. Germline V CDR1 and CDR2: SNHLY, FYNNEI. V gave up 5 bases and J gave up 5 bases, with 16 bases separating them.

The chain recombines TRBV3-1 (or the pseudogene TRBV3-2) with TRBJ1-5; D unclear. The CDR3 is 13 amino acids. The ends were cut back, 0 bases at V and 6 bases at J, with 6 bases in the middle. The germline V gene encodes CDR1 LGHDT and CDR2 YNNKEL (reference sequence). The DNA of the CDR3 is TGTGCCAGCAGCCAAGATGAGGGTCAGCCCCAGCATTTT. This translates into CASSQDEGQPQHF.

This chain links TRBV3-1 (or the pseudogene TRBV3-2) with TRBJ2-3; a possible D gene is TRBD2 (6 bases). Looked up from germline, CDR1 is LGHDT and CDR2 is YNNKEL (reference sequence). This CDR3 spans 16 amino acids. Trimming removed 2 bases from V and 4 bases from J, with 16 bases in between. The CDR3 protein is CASSQRNTGSADTQYF. The CDR3 DNA reads TGTGCCAGCAGCCAACGAAATACCGGGAGTGCAGATACGCAGTATTTT.

This clone turned up a few times. J is TRBJ2-5 and V is TRBV4-1; 9 bases line up with TRBD2. The CDR3 length is 16 residues. Trimming removed 1 base from V and 3 bases from J; junction bases left unmatched: 6. Per germline, CDR1 MGHRA and CDR2 YSYEKL. The CDR3 coding sequence is TGCGCCAGCAGCCAAGTTCCGGGACTAGCCAAAGAGACCCAGTACTTC. It yields the protein CASSQVPGLAKETQYF.

The chain combines TRBV15 with TRBJ1-4; 7 bases are a match to TRBD1. V gave up 0 bases and J gave up 7 bases; unmatched junction bases: 8. The length of the CDR3 is 16 residues. Germline V gene data show CDR1 as LNHNV and CDR2 as YYDKDF (reference sequence). CDR3 DNA: TGTGCCACCAGCAGAGATAGGACAGGCTCGGGTGAAAAACTGTTTTTT. Its protein is CATSRDRTGSGEKLFF.

The chain employs TRBV28 and TRBJ2-3; D gene uncertain. The CDR3 is 11 amino acids. V dropped 4 bases and J dropped 5 bases, with 4 bases sitting between them. Germline-derived CDR1 and CDR2 are MDHEN and SYDVKM. For the CDR3, the DNA is TGTGCCAGCAGTTCCGGAGATACGCAGTATTTT. Translating it yields CASSSGDTQYF.

The CDR3 DNA is TGTGCCAGCAGTTACTTCGGACAGACTTTCTTT. Protein: CASSYFGQTFF. V gene TRBV6-5 combines with J gene TRBJ1-1; TRBD1 might be the D (6 bases). This CDR3 region has 11 residues. Per germline, CDR1 MNHEY and CDR2 SVGAGI. Trimming left V 1 base short and J 12 bases short, with 9 bases between.

V is TRBV15 and J is TRBJ1-1, with a possible D match to TRBD1 (6 bases). V lost 0 bases to trimming and J lost 6 bases, with 11 bases between them. The CDR3 covers 14 residues. Germline V gene sequence: CDR1 LNHNV, CDR2 YYDKDF (reference sequence). The DNA of the CDR3 is TGTGCCACCAGCAGAGATTTGGGGGGCTCTGAAGCTTTCTTT. Its translation: CATSRDLGGSEAFF.

CDR3 DNA sequence: TGTGCCAGCTCACCCGTGGCAGGAACCCAAGAGACCCAGTACTTC. Translated: CASSPVAGTQETQYF. The V call is TRBV18, the J call TRBJ2-5, with no clear D. The germline gives CDR1 KGHSH, CDR2 LQKENI. Trimming removed 3 bases from V and 1 base from J, with 12 bases in between. The length of the CDR3 is 15 residues.

V gene TRBV2 combines with J gene TRBJ2-5; 9 bases match TRBD2. This CDR3 is 16 amino acids long. J lost 1 base, V lost 6 bases, and 9 bases had no gene match. Germline CDR1 reads SNHLY; CDR2 reads FYNNEI. For the CDR3, the DNA is TGTGCCAGCAGATATCGGCGGGGGGGTATCCAAGAGACCCAGTACTTC. Amino acid sequence: CASRYRRGGIQETQYF. Complete variable domain (other parts from reference TRBV2 and TRBJ2-5): EPEVTQTPSHQVTQMGQEVILRCVPISNHLYFYWYRQILGQKVEFLVSFYNNEISEKSEIFDDQFSVERPDGSNFTLKIRSTKLEDSAMYFCASRYRRGGIQETQYFGPGTRLLVL.

V gene TRBV7-2 combines with J gene TRBJ2-1, with 13 bases matching TRBD2. V shed 5 bases and J 6 bases; nucleotides not matched to a gene: 4. Looked up from germline, CDR1 is SGHTA and CDR2 is FQGNSA. The CDR3 spans 15 residues. CDR3 DNA sequence: TGTGCCAGCAGCCAAACTAGCGGGGGGGGCAATGAGCAGTTCTTC. Its protein product is CASSQTSGGGNEQFF.

This clone was detected a few times. V gene TRBV7-2 combines with J gene TRBJ1-2, with 9 positions matching TRBD1. Trimming removed 8 bases from V and 5 bases from J; junction bases left unmatched: 6. The CDR3 covers 13 residues. Per the germline V gene, CDR1 is SGHTA and CDR2 is FQGNSA. The CDR3 loop reads CASGQGTKYGYTF. The DNA for the CDR3 is TGTGCCAGCGGACAGGGGACCAAATATGGCTACACCTTC.

This clone occurred once. The CDR3 loop reads CASSTSGYSNQPQHF. The CDR3 coding sequence is TGTGCCAGTAGTACCTCAGGGTATAGCAATCAGCCCCAGCATTTT. This sequence joins TRBV19 and TRBJ1-5, with D possibly TRBD1 on 5 matching bases. CDR3 size: 15 residues. V lost 4 bases and J 0 bases, leaving 10 bases between the germline ends. Per the germline V gene, CDR1 is LNHDA and CDR2 is SQIVND (reference sequence).